The sequence of this TCR beta chain was determined in a study of spatial heterogeneity in lung cancer. The study, taken as a whole, reports: Within tumors, counts of expanded alpha and beta TCRs tracked tumor mutation counts.

This clonotype counts as medium-sized. Its target is unknown. Individually, TCR cDNA molecules were each labelled with a unique molecular identifier. MiXCR, applied by TCRdb to the 5' RACE reads, yields one record per CDR3 protein. The sample lists a few thousand distinct CDR3 sequences; about 7% were seen once. Time point reported: sample taken at primary tumor resection. The study sequenced unsorted whole RNA from tumor, nontumor lung or frozen PBMC. CDR3 length equals 14 residues. CDR1 LNHDA and CDR2 SQIVND come from the germline V gene (reference sequence). The V end lost 0 bases, the J end lost 5 bases, and 10 bases lay between the germline ends.

The TCR comes from a female donor with early-stage non-small cell lung cancer. The chain employs TRBV19 and TRBJ2-5; D call uncertain. The sequences come from lung tumor tissue, collected at surgery. The CDR3 DNA reads TGTGCCAGTAGTATAGACGCGTATACCGAGACCCAGTACTTC. Encoded protein: CASSIDAYTETQYF.